Listed below are T cell receptor beta chains from one sample, sequenced in a study of blood T cell repertoires in COVID-19. Assay: immunoSEQ multiplex PCR; the TCRdb copy retains only in-frame clones and omits some. The sample has a few hundred thousand clones, 88% seen once. Material: peripheral blood. The receptors come from a young woman who had recovered from COVID-19. Each CDR3 is given with its conserved first and last residue. A D gene is named only where the DNA matches it firmly. Expanded clones are given a class, and other clones once, few, many or no size at all.

CDR3 protein	CDR3 DNA	D gene	clone size	V gene	J gene
CASSGDSNNEQFF	TGCGCCAGCAGCGGGGACAGTAACAATGAGCAGTTCTTC	TRBD1	-	TRBV5-1	TRBJ2-1
CASSYGQRGNTIYF	TGTGCCAGCAGTTACGGACAACGGGGAAACACCATATATTTT	-	-	TRBV28	TRBJ1-3
CASSLPAPSGTTRYEQYF	TGTGCCAGCAGCTTACCAGCCCCCAGCGGGACAACACGCTACGAGCAGTACTTC	-	-	TRBV11-3	TRBJ2-7
CASRLQGSNSPLHF	TGTGCCAGCAGGTTACAGGGTTCGAATTCACCCCTCCACTTT	-	-	TRBV27	TRBJ1-6
CASSSPGGSETQYF	TGTGCCAGCAGCAGTCCAGGGGGGTCAGAGACCCAGTACTTC	-	-	TRBV7-9	TRBJ2-5
CASSHARGQGNIQYF	TGTGCCAGCAGCCATGCTCGAGGACAGGGGAACATTCAGTACTTC	TRBD1	-	TRBV14	TRBJ2-4
CASSQLGAGNTGELFF	TGTGCCAGCAGCCAACTCGGTGCGGGGAACACCGGGGAGCTGTTTTTT	-	-	TRBV4-2	TRBJ2-2
CASSLEGSGGARETQYF	TGTGCCAGCAGCTTAGAGGGGAGCGGGGGGGCTCGGGAGACCCAGTACTTC	TRBD2	once	TRBV7-6	TRBJ2-5
CASSQGTGSYNEQFF	TGTGCCAGCAGCCAAGGGACAGGGAGCTACAATGAGCAGTTCTTC	TRBD1	-	TRBV7-2	TRBJ2-1
CSASRQFYTEAFF	TGCAGTGCTAGTCGTCAGTTCTACACTGAAGCTTTCTTT	-	-	TRBV20-1	TRBJ1-1
CARSYPGTGVTYEQYF	TGTGCCAGAAGCTACCCAGGGACAGGGGTCACCTACGAGCAGTACTTC	TRBD1	-	TRBV5-3	TRBJ2-7
CASSLISGGSTDTQYF	TGTGCCAGCAGCTTGATCAGCGGGGGAAGCACAGATACGCAGTATTTT	TRBD2	-	TRBV7-3	TRBJ2-3
CASSPGTGGIGEQYF	TGTGCCAGCAGCCCCGGGACAGGGGGAATAGGCGAGCAGTACTTC	TRBD1	-	TRBV7-2	TRBJ2-7
CASSPGQPHRGQPQHF	TGTGCCAGCAGTCCGGGACAGCCTCATAGGGGGCAGCCCCAGCATTTT	TRBD1	-	TRBV27	TRBJ1-5
CASKNSGDVSYEQYF	TGTGCCAGCAAAAATTCAGGGGACGTCTCCTACGAGCAGTACTTC	-	-	TRBV28	TRBJ2-7
CASSVASGGGTGELFF	TGTGCCAGCAGCGTAGCCTCAGGGGGAGGTACCGGGGAGCTGTTTTTT	-	-	TRBV7-8	TRBJ2-2
CASTRGASETQYF	TGTGCCAGCACTCGGGGGGCTAGCGAGACCCAGTACTTC	-	-	TRBV12-3/TRBV12-4	TRBJ2-5
CASSLRGEQFF	TGTGCCAGCAGTTTACGGGGTGAGCAGTTCTTC	-	-	TRBV12-3/TRBV12-4	TRBJ2-1
CASHRVGEKLFF	TGTGCCAGTCACAGGGTCGGGGAAAAACTGTTTTTT	-	-	TRBV28	TRBJ1-4
CASRGGDYGYTF	TGTGCCAGCAGAGGGGGGGACTATGGCTACACCTTC	-	-	TRBV2	TRBJ1-2
CASSKKRGSSYNEQFF	TGTGCCAGCAGCAAAAAGCGGGGGAGCTCCTACAATGAGCAGTTCTTC	TRBD2	-	TRBV7-2	TRBJ2-1
CASSQDRGFEEKLFF	TGCGCCAGCAGCCAAGACAGGGGATTTGAGGAAAAACTGTTTTTT	-	-	TRBV4-1	TRBJ1-4
CASSITRDGYTF	TGTGCCAGTAGTATCACCCGGGATGGCTACACCTTC	-	-	TRBV19	TRBJ1-2
CASSSTETYGYTF	TGCGCCAGCAGTAGTACAGAAACGTATGGCTACACCTTC	-	once	TRBV5-1	TRBJ1-2
CASQWTSLAGVTDTQYF	TGTGCCAGCCAATGGACCTCGTTAGCGGGTGTGACAGATACGCAGTATTTT	TRBD2	-	TRBV28	TRBJ2-3
CASTAGAGYGYTF	TGTGCCAGCACCGCAGGGGCCGGCTATGGCTACACCTTC	-	-	TRBV6-5	TRBJ1-2
CASSVRDRASRGYTF	TGTGCCAGCAGCGTCCGGGACAGGGCGTCTCGTGGCTACACCTTC	TRBD1	-	TRBV13	TRBJ1-2
CASNAENYGYTF	TGTGCCAGCAACGCGGAGAACTATGGCTACACCTTC	-	-	TRBV2	TRBJ1-2
CASSQVGPNEQYF	TGTGCCAGCAGCCAAGTTGGCCCAAACGAGCAGTACTTC	-	-	TRBV3-1/TRBV3-2	TRBJ2-7
CASSLENQETQYF	TGTGCCAGCTCACTGGAGAACCAAGAGACCCAGTACTTC	-	-	TRBV18	TRBJ2-5
CASSEGGRAGANVLTF	TGTGCCAGCAGTGAAGGGGGGAGGGCTGGGGCCAACGTCCTGACTTTC	TRBD2	-	TRBV2	TRBJ2-6
CASSLSGEGKNYGYTF	TGTGCCAGCAGTTTATCAGGAGAGGGCAAGAACTATGGCTACACCTTC	-	-	TRBV28	TRBJ1-2
CASSDSGVSPLIWNGELFF	TGTGCCAGCAGTGACTCCGGGGTTTCGCCTCTTATATGGAACGGGGAGCTGTTTTTT	-	few	TRBV6-4	TRBJ2-2
CASSDRVGTEAFF	TGTGCCAGCAGTGACAGGGTGGGCACTGAAGCTTTCTTT	TRBD1	few	TRBV12-3/TRBV12-4	TRBJ1-1
CASSEYWTGKETQYF	TGTGCCAGCAGTGAATATTGGACAGGGAAAGAGACCCAGTACTTC	TRBD1	-	TRBV25-1	TRBJ2-5
CSVVRGRDYGYTF	TGCAGCGTTGTACGGGGGAGAGACTATGGCTACACCTTC	-	-	TRBV29-1	TRBJ1-2
CASSWTSTEETQYF	TGCGCCAGCAGCTGGACTAGTACGGAAGAGACCCAGTACTTC	TRBD2	-	TRBV5-1	TRBJ2-5
CASSMGAIGVAGELFF	TGTGCCAGTAGTATGGGCGCCATAGGGGTGGCCGGGGAGCTGTTTTTT	-	-	TRBV19	TRBJ2-2
CAISEGLKSYEQYF	TGTGCCATCAGTGAGGGCCTTAAGTCCTACGAGCAGTACTTC	-	-	TRBV10-3	TRBJ2-7
CATSSGQGTTPQHF	TGTGCCACCAGCTCGGGACAGGGTACTACCCCCCAGCATTTT	TRBD1	-	TRBV24-1	TRBJ1-5
CASSLAGHSYNSPLHF	TGTGCCAGCAGCTTAGCTGGACACTCCTATAATTCACCCCTCCACTTT	-	-	TRBV11-1	TRBJ1-6
CASSVSGGGTDTQYF	TGTGCCAGCAGCGTGAGCGGGGGGGGCACAGATACGCAGTATTTT	TRBD2	once	TRBV7-3	TRBJ2-3
CASSRAQTGANVLTF	TGTGCCAGCAGTCGAGCTCAAACCGGGGCCAACGTCCTGACTTTC	-	-	TRBV28	TRBJ2-6
CSARASRGQFF	TGCAGTGCTAGAGCGTCTCGGGGGCAGTTCTTC	-	few	TRBV20-1	TRBJ2-1
CASSLTGGDEQYF	TGTGCCAGCAGCTTGACAGGGGGGGACGAGCAGTACTTC	-	-	TRBV5-4	TRBJ2-7
CASSRQETQYF	TGTGCCAGCAGTCGTCAAGAGACCCAGTACTTC	-	-	TRBV6-2/TRBV6-3	TRBJ2-5
CASSLVGRNNEQFF	TGCGCCAGCAGCTTGGTAGGCAGGAACAATGAGCAGTTCTTC	-	once	TRBV5-1	TRBJ2-1
CASSLGWGVGYEQYF	TGTGCCAGCAGTTTAGGTTGGGGGGTGGGCTACGAGCAGTACTTC	-	once	TRBV27	TRBJ2-7
CASSPWGERSTNEKLFF	TGTGCCAGCAGTCCCTGGGGGGAGCGTTCAACTAATGAAAAACTGTTTTTT	-	-	TRBV27	TRBJ1-4
CASSPTTSSHNEQFF	TGTGCCAGCAGTCCAACGACTAGCTCCCACAATGAGCAGTTCTTC	TRBD2	-	TRBV28	TRBJ2-1
CAISVGGQSYEQYF	TGTGCCATCAGTGTGGGGGGACAGTCCTACGAGCAGTACTTC	-	-	TRBV10-3	TRBJ2-7
CASSLREGGLQFF	TGTGCCAGCAGCTTAAGAGAGGGTGGGCTGCAGTTCTTC	-	-	TRBV11-3	TRBJ2-1
CASSSSRGDYGYTF	TGTGCCAGTAGTAGCTCCAGGGGGGACTATGGCTACACCTTC	TRBD1	-	TRBV19	TRBJ1-2
CASGDRLNTEAFF	TGTGCCAGCGGCGACAGATTGAACACTGAAGCTTTCTTT	-	-	TRBV2	TRBJ1-1
CASSLGGLGYEQYF	TGTGCCAGCAGTTTAGGGGGCTTGGGCTACGAGCAGTACTTC	-	-	TRBV28	TRBJ2-7
CASSITSGGADTQYF	TGTGCCAGCAGCATTACTAGCGGGGGGGCCGATACGCAGTATTTT	TRBD2	-	TRBV7-3	TRBJ2-3
CASGFRGTEAFF	TGTGCCAGTGGGTTCAGGGGAACTGAAGCTTTCTTT	-	-	TRBV5-8	TRBJ1-1
CAWSVEGTMSPLHF	TGTGCCTGGAGTGTAGAGGGGACAATGTCACCCCTCCACTTT	-	-	TRBV30	TRBJ1-6
CASSIQGTYSNQPQHF	TGTGCCAGCAGCATACAGGGAACCTATAGCAATCAGCCCCAGCATTTT	-	-	TRBV6-2/TRBV6-3	TRBJ1-5
CASSPGQPTHGQYF	TGTGCCAGCAGCCCCGGACAGCCTACTCACGGGCAGTACTTC	-	-	TRBV7-9	TRBJ2-7